This T cell receptor (beta chain) stems from a study of Graves' ophthalmopathy and Graves' hyperthyroidism. The sequenced template was RNA, covering the TCR beta CDR3 region. HTBI-primed RT-PCR formed the first round, and a multiplex PCR formed the second. TCRdb recomputed calls from the multiplex PCR reads with MiXCR, one row per CDR3 protein. Seen here are approximately 700,000 distinct CDR3 sequences, roughly 41% observed once, and the top ten hold 3.3%. The V end was cut by 7 bases, the J end by 3 bases, with 11 bases between. The germline CDR1 and CDR2 sequences are ENHRY and SYGVKD. The CDR3 spans 13 residues.

The origin of this receptor is an adult man with Graves' ophthalmopathy. Sequenced material: peripheral blood. This chain joins TRBV10-3 and TRBJ2-3, with D possibly called TRBD1 or TRBD2 (5 bases each). The CDR3 reads CAITGTSTDTQYF. The CDR3 region has the DNA TGTGCCATCACCGGGACGTCGACAGATACGCAGTATTTT.